This T cell receptor beta chain was found in a study of T-cell memory formation after mild COVID-19. General study results and limits: Most CD4+ clones that shrank were in CM and EM, while CD8+ ones turned up in EMRA.

TCRdb reprocessed the 5' RACE reads with MiXCR, giving one entry per CDR3 protein. There are roughly 250,000 distinct CDR3 sequences in the sample; over 15% occur only once, and approximately 3.5% lies in the top ten. There are a few counts of this clonotype. Its target is unknown. The V segment lost 0 bases and the J segment 0 bases; nucleotides outside the gene matches: 6. There are 17 residues in the CDR3. Germline V CDR1 and CDR2: WNHNN, SYGVQD (reference sequence). The chain has TRBV10-1 and TRBJ2-7; 9 bases are shared with TRBD2. This sequence was found in a man younger than 35 who had mild COVID-19 (a few samples of this study predate the infection). Cell type and time point are not known. The source material was PBMCs or a T cell subset sorted from them (not recorded which). CDR3 amino acids: CASSESRLAVSSYEQYV. DNA for the CDR3: TGCGCCAGCAGTGAGTCGAGACTAGCGGTTAGCTCCTACGAGCAGTACGTC.